The 23 T cell receptor beta chains below were found in one sample sequenced in a study of CD8+ T cells in alopecia areata. The sample's treatment: oral pan-JAK inhibitor, 5-10 mg twice daily. RNA was isolated and reverse transcribed to cDNA, the sequencing template. Using immunoSEQ multiplex PCR, the repertoire was profiled, and TCRdb retains in-frame clones only, with some absent. The sample carries some 180,000 clones, 40% to 65% recorded once. The material was CD8+ T cells sorted from blood, obtained at week 24, from a patient treated with tofacitinib. The source is a human donor with alopecia areata.

This clone has just a few counts. The chain couples TRBV21-1 to TRBJ2-2. TRBV21-1 is flagged as a pseudogene. The CDR3 runs 18 residues. This CDR3 is CATCVECVGRENTGELFF. The CDR3, as DNA: TGTGCCACCTGTGTTGAGTGCGTAGGAAGGGAGAACACCGGGGAGCTGTTTTTT.

This clone was detected once. The V gene is TRBV30, the J gene TRBJ1-2; 8 bases fit TRBD1. The length of the CDR3 is 13 residues. Germline V gene data show CDR1 as GTSNPN and CDR2 as SVGIG (reference sequence). Trimming cost V 3 bases and J 0 bases; bases outside gene matches: 0. The CDR3 bases are TGTGCCTGGAGGGACAGGGCTAACTATGGCTACACCTTC. It yields the protein CAWRDRANYGYTF.

The rearrangement links TRBV4-2 to TRBJ1-1; D is possibly TRBD1 (6 bases). Germline V gene data show CDR1 as LGHNA and CDR2 as YNFKEQ. The CDR3 contains 15 residues. Trimming removed 0 bases at V and 1 base at J, with 9 bases between. DNA of the CDR3: TGTGCCAGCAGCCAAGACGGGGGGCAGAACACTGAAGCTTTCTTT. Protein: CASSQDGGQNTEAFF.

The V and J genes are TRBV5-1 and TRBJ2-2; the D gene is possibly TRBD1 (6 bases). The V end lost 3 bases, the J end lost 5 bases, and 17 bases lay between the germline ends. The germline CDR1 and CDR2 sequences are SGHRS and YFSETQ. CDR3 length equals 16 residues. CDR3 nucleotide sequence: TGCGCCAGCAGCTACAACAGGGCTGTGAAAACCGGGGAGCTGTTTTTT. This encodes CASSYNRAVKTGELFF.

This clone was recorded a few times. The chain joins TRBV30 to TRBJ2-7; D gene uncertain. The CDR3 consists of 13 residues. CDR1 and CDR2 (germline): GTSNPN, SVGIG (reference sequence). V lost 2 bases, J lost 2 bases, and 10 bases lay in between. Here the CDR3 reads CAWSRSEAYEQYF. DNA of the CDR3: TGTGCCTGGAGTCGGTCGGAAGCCTACGAGCAGTACTTC. The whole variable domain, filled in from reference TRBV30 and TRBJ2-7, reads SQTIHQWPATLVQPVGSPLSLECTVEGTSNPNLYWYRQAAGRGLQLLFYSVGIGQISSEVPQNLSASRPQDRQFILSSKKLLLSDSGFYLCAWSRSEAYEQYFGPGTRLTVT.

The table lists this clone with a few counts. The gene calls are TRBV12-5 and TRBJ2-5; 7 bases fit TRBD1. The CDR3 totals 14 residues. V dropped 6 bases and J dropped 0; count of bases not matched to a gene: 4. Germline V gives CDR1 LGHNT, CDR2 FRNRAP. The CDR3 nucleotides are TGTGCTAGTGGGAAGACAGGGAACCAAGAGACCCAGTACTTC. It translates to CASGKTGNQETQYF.

This chain links TRBV19 with TRBJ2-7, with no clear D. Germline assignment: CDR1 LNHDA and CDR2 SQIVND (reference sequence). CDR3 size: 11 residues. V lost 7 bases to trimming and J lost 4 bases, with 8 bases between them. The CDR3 here is CASKDGYEQYF. CDR3 nucleotide sequence: TGTGCCAGTAAGGATGGTTACGAGCAGTACTTC.

The chain carries TRBV7-9 and TRBJ2-7, with D unresolved. The V end was cut by 3 bases, the J end by 0 bases, with 15 bases between. Germline loops: CDR1 SEHNR, CDR2 FQNEAQ (reference sequence). The CDR3 has 16 amino acids. The CDR3 region has the DNA TGTGCCAGCAGCTTGACAAACGGGCCAAGCTCCTACGAGCAGTACTTC. Translated, it gives CASSLTNGPSSYEQYF.

The sample holds a few counts of this clone. The chain couples TRBV11-2 to TRBJ1-1; 7 bases match TRBD1. CDR1 and CDR2 from the germline V gene are SGHAT and FQNNGV. With 5 bases clipped from V and 9 bases from J, the junction kept 6 bases outside the gene matches. The CDR3 is 12 residues long. The CDR3 DNA is TGTGCCAGCAGCCAGGGGGATCGGCAAGCTTTCTTT. This translates into CASSQGDRQAFF.

As to this clone: The identical CDR3 is also encoded by other nucleotide sequences in the sample. The chain employs TRBV20-1 and TRBJ1-1; D remains unclear. The length of the CDR3 is 11 residues. Trimming pared 5 bases from V and 1 base from J, leaving 5 bases between. CDR1 is DFQATT and CDR2 is SNEGSKA in the germline V gene (reference sequence). In DNA, the CDR3 is TGCAGTGCTTCCGAGAACACTGAAGCTTTCTTT. Residues: CSASENTEAFF.

This chain links TRBV27 with TRBJ1-2; perhaps TRBD1 as D (6 bases). Germline lookup yields CDR1 MNHEY and CDR2 SMNVEV (reference sequence). Trimming took 6 bases from V and 4 from J, leaving 15 bases between them. The CDR3 contains 14 residues. CDR3 bases: TGTGCCAGCAGAATATCCAGGGGATCCTATGGCTACACCTTC. Residues: CASRISRGSYGYTF.

The genes are TRBV30 and TRBJ1-1; D possibly corresponds to TRBD1 (5 bases). V lost 5 bases and J 5 bases, leaving 9 bases between the germline ends. Per germline, CDR1 GTSNPN and CDR2 SVGIG (reference sequence). The CDR3 extends over 11 amino acids. The CDR3: CAWWGETEAFF. For the CDR3, the DNA is TGTGCCTGGTGGGGGGAGACTGAAGCTTTCTTT.

The chain joins TRBV28 to TRBJ2-1; 7 bases align to TRBD1. CDR1 and CDR2 (germline): MDHEN, SYDVKM. The CDR3 covers 19 residues. The V segment lost 4 bases and the J segment 0 bases; nucleotides outside the gene matches: 15. CDR3 amino acids: CASSSERTGRMGSYNEQFF. For the CDR3, the DNA is TGTGCCAGCAGTTCCGAGAGGACAGGCCGAATGGGCTCCTACAATGAGCAGTTCTTC.

This chain joins TRBV29-1 and TRBJ2-5; D uncertain. Near its end, the DNA agrees better with TRBJ2-7, so the J call may be wrong. This CDR3 is 11 amino acids long. CDR1 and CDR2 from the germline V gene are SQVTM and ANQGSEA. In DNA, the CDR3 is TGCAGCGTTGATTCGCGGAACGAGCAGTACTTC. Translating gives CSVDSRNEQYF.

This clone was detected a few times. The chain has TRBV4-3 and TRBJ1-1; D gene ambiguous. Trimming took off 0 bases at V and 1 base at J, with 12 bases between the two ends. The CDR3 sequence is 16 residues long. The germline V gene encodes CDR1 LGHNA and CDR2 YSLEER. The CDR3 DNA follows: TGCGCCAGCAGCCAAGATAGCGGCGGGTCGAACACTGAAGCTTTCTTT. This translates into CASSQDSGGSNTEAFF.

The gene calls are TRBV29-1 and TRBJ2-7; 9 nucleotides agree with TRBD2. The germline CDR1 and CDR2 sequences are SQVTM and ANQGSEA. J was trimmed by 2 bases and V by 6 bases; bases with no gene match: 5. The CDR3 runs 13 residues. The DNA for the CDR3 is TGCAGCGTCGGGACTAGCCCAACCTACGAGCAGTACTTC. Protein sequence: CSVGTSPTYEQYF.

This clone was found a few times. The rearrangement uses TRBV27 and TRBJ2-7, with TRBD1 matching over 7 bases. The ends lost 8 bases at V and 3 bases at J; junction bases unmatched: 13. This CDR3 contains 15 residues. Germline CDR1 is MNHEY and CDR2 is SMNVEV (reference sequence). The CDR3 coding sequence is TGTGCCAGCTCATCCGAGGGACAGAGTTACTACGAGCAGTACTTC. The encoded protein is CASSSEGQSYYEQYF.

This clone has only a few counts. The chain couples TRBV29-1 to TRBJ2-1; no reliable D call. V lost 5 bases, J lost 3 bases, and 11 bases lay in between. The CDR3 is made up of 13 amino acids. The germline V gene has CDR1 SQVTM and CDR2 ANQGSEA. The CDR3 sequence: CSVSLNFYNEQFF. CDR3 nucleotide sequence: TGCAGCGTTAGTCTAAACTTCTACAATGAGCAGTTCTTC.

The rearrangement uses TRBV27 and TRBJ2-7; D may match TRBD1 or TRBD2 (5 bases each). Trimming took off 5 bases at V and 2 bases at J, with 22 bases between the two ends. The germline gives CDR1 MNHEY, CDR2 SMNVEV (reference sequence). The CDR3 runs 17 residues. CDR3 coding DNA: TGTGCCAGCAGTCCGGAGAGGGGCACATACCGAACCTACGAGCAGTACTTC. Its protein is CASSPERGTYRTYEQYF.

In this sample, this clone turned up a few times. V is TRBV7-9 and J is TRBJ2-1; D not certain. V lost 4 bases and J 1 base, leaving 5 bases between the germline ends. CDR3 length: 13 residues. The germline CDR1 and CDR2 sequences are SEHNR and FQNEAQ (reference sequence). The CDR3 spells CASSSSSYNEQFF. The CDR3, as DNA: TGTGCCAGCAGCTCTAGTTCCTACAATGAGCAGTTCTTC.

This clone was detected only a few times. V usage is TRBV5-1 and J usage is TRBJ2-2; 9 bases align to TRBD2. Germline CDR1 is SGHRS and CDR2 is YFSETQ. The trim removed 4 bases at V and 5 bases at J, leaving 6 bases unmatched. This CDR3 spans 15 amino acids. Here the CDR3 DNA reads TGCGCCAGCAGCGGTAGCGGGGGATGGACCGGGGAGCTGTTTTTT. Protein sequence: CASSGSGGWTGELFF.

The rearrangement joins TRBV7-7 to TRBJ2-5, with D possibly matching TRBD1 (6 bases). The V end lost 4 bases, the J end lost 2 bases, and 8 bases lay between the germline ends. Germline CDR1 and CDR2: SSHAT and FNYEAQ (reference sequence). This CDR3 is 13 amino acids long. The CDR3: CASSSGQQETQYF. The CDR3 DNA reads TGTGCCAGCAGCTCCGGACAGCAAGAGACCCAGTACTTC. Variable domain in full (rest from reference TRBV7-7 and TRBJ2-5): GAGVSQSPRYKVTKRGQDVTLRCDPISSHATLYWYQQALGQGPEFLTYFNYEAQPDKSGLPSDRFSAERPEGSISTLTIQRTEQRDSAMYRCASSSGQQETQYFGPGTRLLVL.

The chain combines TRBV30 with TRBJ2-7; the match to TRBD1 covers 9 bases. V gave up 3 bases and J gave up 3 bases; unmatched junction bases: 6. Germline V lookup: CDR1 GTSNPN, CDR2 SVGIG (reference sequence). The CDR3 length is 14 residues. CDR3 bases: TGTGCCTGGAGGGGACAGGGTCGCATCTACGAGCAGTACTTC. It is translated as CAWRGQGRIYEQYF. The variable domain in full, with the rest retrieved from reference TRBV30 and TRBJ2-7, is SQTIHQWPATLVQPVGSPLSLECTVEGTSNPNLYWYRQAAGRGLQLLFYSVGIGQISSEVPQNLSASRPQDRQFILSSKKLLLSDSGFYLCAWRGQGRIYEQYFGPGTRLTVT.